This T cell receptor (beta chain) was obtained from a study of T cells expressing NK-cell markers. The overall study: Researchers got TCR beta repertoires out of sorted CD3+CD56+NKG2C+, CD3+CD56+NKG2C- and CD3+CD56-NKG2C+ T cells. Study results and limitations: Of the CD8+ T cell pool in more than 5 donors, roughly 1.0-8% was accounted for by dominant NKG2C+ clonotypes. Where a handful of donors were concerned, these clonotypes also led the CD3+CD56-NKG2C+ fraction.

To note about this clonotype: Its specificity is not known.

The CDR3 is made up of 21 amino acids. Germline assignment: CDR1 SGHRS and CDR2 YFSETQ. Template switching by 5'RACE with UMIs generated the TCR beta cDNA. TCRdb re-called the 5' RACE reads; every CDR3 protein appears as one record, without DNA. This sample's table reports 550,000 to 600,000 distinct CDR3 sequences. J is TRBJ2-1 and V is TRBV5-1; TCRdb calls TRBD1, which cannot be checked without DNA. The sequenced material came from blood T cells: a sorted CD56 or NKG2C T cell subset, CD4+ or CD8+ T cells, or bulk PBMC T cells (not recorded which). The receptor's source is a man aged 18 to 30 in good health. The CDR3 loop reads CASSIGPGQGMFGTSSNEQFF.